These 28 T cell receptor beta chains originate from one sample sequenced in a study of blood T cells in healthy people across ages. With a J-beta primer mix and a sample-barcoded 5' primer, a second PCR ran 7 to 11 cycles. TCRdb reprocessed the 5' RACE reads with MiXCR, giving one entry per CDR3 protein. This table has over 300,000 distinct CDR3 sequences, roughly half appearing once. Sequencing was performed on blood. The receptors come from a man aged 55 to 70 in good health.

For the CDR3, the DNA is TGCAGTGCTAGAGAACAGGTTGACACTGAAGCTTTCTTT. Translated, it gives CSAREQVDTEAFF. This chain joins TRBV20-1 and TRBJ1-1; maybe TRBD1 (5 bases). V was clipped by 0 bases and J by 3 bases, with 8 bases between them. Germline V gene data show CDR1 as DFQATT and CDR2 as SNEGSKA (reference sequence). The CDR3 has 13 residues.

In its sample, this clonotype was seen a few times. J is TRBJ2-2 and V is TRBV10-3; 10 bases line up with TRBD1. The germline gives CDR1 ENHRY, CDR2 SYGVKD. The V segment lost 8 bases and the J segment 7 bases; nucleotides outside the gene matches: 16. This CDR3 has 17 residues. The CDR3 protein is CAIRHEPGQGTIGELFF. In nucleotides, the CDR3 is TGTGCCATCCGCCACGAACCGGGACAGGGGACAATCGGGGAGCTGTTTTTT.

The chain couples TRBV28 to TRBJ2-4, with D maybe TRBD1 (6 bases). The CDR3 sequence is 16 residues long. Trimming cost V 7 bases and J 3 bases, with 19 bases left between them. Germline V gene lookup returns CDR1 MDHEN and CDR2 SYDVKM. The chain's CDR3 is CASTVGGYGDKNIQYF. Written as DNA, the CDR3 is TGTGCCAGCACCGTAGGGGGTTACGGGGACAAAAACATTCAGTACTTC.

This clonotype was detected a few times. The chain couples TRBV18 to TRBJ2-6; D gene unclear. V was clipped by 6 bases and J by 1 base, with 16 bases between them. Germline V gene data show CDR1 as KGHSH and CDR2 as LQKENI. The CDR3 length is 17 residues. This CDR3 is CASSRTGPGSGANVLTF. The CDR3 nucleotides are TGTGCCAGCTCGCGAACGGGTCCCGGGTCTGGGGCCAACGTCCTGACTTTC.

Only a few counts were recorded for this clonotype. J is TRBJ2-3 and V is TRBV6-6; D is unresolved. CDR1 and CDR2 (germline): MNHNY, SVGAGI (reference sequence). The V end lost 6 bases, the J end lost 2 bases, and 12 bases lay between the germline ends. This CDR3 spans 14 amino acids. The CDR3 region is CASSTPRTTDTQYF. The CDR3 bases are TGTGCCAGCAGCACCCCAAGGACCACAGATACGCAGTATTTT.

The sample holds one count of this clonotype. The V and J genes are TRBV30 and TRBJ2-5; 7 bases fit TRBD2. From germline, CDR1 is GTSNPN and CDR2 SVGIG (reference sequence). The CDR3 covers 13 residues. Trimming cost V 1 base and J 11 bases; bases outside gene matches: 10. The DNA of the CDR3 is TGTGCCTGGAGTGGATTTGCGGGAGAGGAGCAGTACTTC. Translated, it gives CAWSGFAGEEQYF.

Regarding this clonotype: Relative to the germline gene, one junction end is altered; a read error may explain this. The CDR3 loop reads CANSRDSETQYF. For the CDR3, the DNA is TGCGCCAACAGCCGCGACAGTGAGACCCAGTACTTC. The V gene is TRBV4-3, the J gene TRBJ2-5; possible D gene TRBD1, 5 bases. The CDR3 sequence is 12 residues long. Per germline, CDR1 LGHNA and CDR2 YSLEER.

This chain links TRBV9 with TRBJ2-5; TRBD1 or TRBD2 may be the D gene (5 bases each). The J call may be mistaken, given a closer DNA end match to TRBJ2-7. CDR1 and CDR2 from the germline V gene are SGDLS and YYNGEE. CDR3 size: 14 residues. CDR3 bases: TGTGCCAGCAGCATGGACCCCCGGGACCGCGAGCAGTACTTC. This encodes CASSMDPRDREQYF.

The rearrangement joins TRBV20-1 to TRBJ2-1; 8 bases align to TRBD2. The CDR3 is 15 residues long. Germline values: CDR1 DFQATT, CDR2 SNEGSKA (reference sequence). V lost 6 bases and J lost 7; bases outside the gene matches: 14. In DNA form, the CDR3 reads TGCAGTGCCAGTCCCCGGACTAGCCCCGGGAATGAGCAGTTCTTC. Translating gives CSASPRTSPGNEQFF.

The genes are TRBV29-1 and TRBJ1-2; D is uncertain. Per the germline V gene, CDR1 is SQVTM and CDR2 is ANQGSEA. Trimming left V 7 bases short and J 4 bases short, with 7 bases between. This CDR3 has 10 residues. DNA of the CDR3: TGCAGCGCGGACGTCTATGGCTACACCTTC. Translating it yields CSADVYGYTF. Full variable domain (missing parts from reference TRBV29-1 and TRBJ1-2): SAVISQKPSRDICQRGTSLTIQCQVDSQVTMMFWYRQQPGQSLTLIATANQGSEATYESGFVIDKFPISRPNLTFSTLTVSNMSPEDSSIYLCSADVYGYTFGSGTRLTVV.

This chain links TRBV3-1 with TRBJ2-3; 7 bases line up with TRBD2. V dropped 0 bases and J dropped 6; count of bases not matched to a gene: 9. CDR3 length: 16 residues. CDR1 is LGHDT, CDR2 YNNKEL, per germline (reference sequence). The CDR3, as DNA: TGTGCCAGCAGCCAAGATTTGACTAGCCGGATGGATACGCAGTATTTT. Its translation is CASSQDLTSRMDTQYF.

This clonotype was observed once. A read error may be the cause here, since a much bigger clone is one base away. This chain uses TRBV12-5 with TRBJ2-3; D ambiguous. The CDR3 spans 14 residues. Germline V gene data show CDR1 as LGHNT and CDR2 as FRNRAP. CDR3 bases: TGTGCTAGTGGTGTGGTACGTGGCACAGATACGCAGTATTTT. Amino acids: CASGVVRGTDTQYF.

A few counts support this clonotype. This rearrangement joins TRBV20-1 to TRBJ2-3; maybe TRBD2 (5 bases). The CDR3 consists of 15 residues. V lost 4 bases and J 2 bases, leaving 16 bases between the germline ends. Germline assignment: CDR1 DFQATT and CDR2 SNEGSKA (reference sequence). CDR3 sequence: CSAIRRDTFTDTQYF. In DNA form, the CDR3 reads TGCAGTGCTATTCGCCGGGATACGTTCACAGATACGCAGTATTTT.

Concerning this clonotype: A clone one base away is much larger, so this may be a read error. V and J are TRBV7-2 and TRBJ2-1; D gene uncertain. The length of the CDR3 is 13 residues. Per the germline V gene, CDR1 is SGHTA and CDR2 is FQGNSA. In DNA, the CDR3 is TGTGCGACCAAGGAGAGCTCCTACAATGGGCAGTTCTTC. This gives the protein CATKESSYNGQFF.

The V call is TRBV28, the J call TRBJ2-7; D gene ambiguous. Deletions cut 3 bases from V and 4 bases from J, with 7 bases between. CDR1 MDHEN and CDR2 SYDVKM come from the germline V gene. The CDR3 length is 12 residues. The CDR3 loop is CASSLVRYEQYF. The CDR3 DNA sequence: TGTGCCAGCAGTTTGGTCCGGTACGAGCAGTACTTC. The entire variable domain, with the rest obtained from reference TRBV28 and TRBJ2-7, is as follows: DVKVTQSSRYLVKRTGEKVFLECVQDMDHENMFWYRQDPGLGLRLIYFSYDVKMKEKGDIPEGYSVSREKKERFSLILESASTNQTSMYLCASSLVRYEQYFGPGTRLTVT.

V and J are TRBV6-2 or TRBV6-3 and TRBJ2-1, with TRBD2 identical over 15 bases. With the DNA end fitting TRBJ2-7 better, the J assignment may be wrong. CDR3 length: 18 residues. The germline V gene encodes CDR1 MNHEY and CDR2 SVGEGT. CDR3 residues: CASSPSPGTSGRYNEQYF. In DNA form, the CDR3 reads TGTGCCAGCAGTCCCTCCCCCGGGACTAGCGGGAGGTACAATGAGCAGTACTTC.

This sequence joins TRBV28 and TRBJ1-5; no reliable D call. Germline V gene lookup returns CDR1 MDHEN and CDR2 SYDVKM. V dropped 6 bases and J dropped 10 bases, with 10 bases sitting between them. This CDR3 region has 11 residues. Written as DNA, the CDR3 is TGTGCCAGCAGCTCGAGGGTACCCCAGCATTTT. It encodes CASSSRVPQHF.

As regards this clonotype: A much more abundant neighbour one base away suggests this may be a read error. This sequence joins TRBV7-7 and TRBJ2-2, with 8 bases matching TRBD1. This CDR3 region has 16 residues. Germline-derived CDR1 and CDR2 are SSHAT and FNYEAQ (reference sequence). The CDR3 loop reads CACSRTGRMGTGELFF. In nucleotides, the CDR3 is TGTGCTTGCAGTCGGACAGGGAGGATGGGCACCGGGGAGCTGTTTTTT.

This chain uses TRBV28 with TRBJ2-3; D gene uncertain. The length of the CDR3 is 14 residues. V was shortened by 7 bases and J by 1 base, with 12 bases between the two germline ends. Germline V gene sequence: CDR1 MDHEN, CDR2 SYDVKM. The CDR3 sequence is CASIEAGRTDTQYF. DNA of the CDR3: TGTGCCAGCATTGAGGCAGGACGCACAGATACGCAGTATTTT.

This clonotype occurred a few times. V gene TRBV7-2 combines with J gene TRBJ2-4; TRBD1 aligns across 9 bases. The CDR3 is 17 amino acids. Germline V gene sequence: CDR1 SGHTA, CDR2 FQGNSA. J was trimmed by 0 bases and V by 5 bases; bases with no gene match: 8. For the CDR3, the DNA is TGTGCCAGCAGCACCGGACAGGGGCGATTAGCCAAAAACATTCAGTACTTC. Its protein product is CASSTGQGRLAKNIQYF.

The chain joins TRBV10-2 to TRBJ2-4, with D maybe TRBD1 (6 bases). TRBJ2-7 explains the end of the DNA better; the J call may be wrong. Per germline, CDR1 WSHSY and CDR2 SAAADI. This CDR3 region has 13 residues. The CDR3: CATSLTQGNEQYF. Written as DNA, the CDR3 is TGCGCCACTAGTTTAACACAGGGCAACGAGCAGTACTTC.

The rearrangement joins TRBV20-1 to TRBJ1-1; 7 positions agree with TRBD1. The CDR3 is 14 amino acids. The trim removed 2 bases at V and 0 bases at J, leaving 3 bases unmatched. CDR1 DFQATT and CDR2 SNEGSKA come from the germline V gene (reference sequence). CDR3 loop: CSARTGTVNTEAFF. The DNA of the CDR3 is TGCAGTGCTAGAACCGGGACAGTGAACACTGAAGCTTTCTTT.

This clonotype was seen many times. This chain joins TRBV6-5 and TRBJ2-1, with 14 bases aligning to TRBD2. Germline V CDR1 and CDR2: MNHEY, SVGAGI. The V and J ends lost 4 bases and 3 bases, in that order; junction bases with no gene match: 8. This CDR3 region has 18 residues. The CDR3 DNA is TGTGCCAGCAGTTCCCGAGGACTAGCGGGAGGATTCTACAATGAGCAGTTCTTC. Its translation is CASSSRGLAGGFYNEQFF.

Concerning this clonotype itself: An end of the junction does not agree with germline; a read error may underlie this. The CDR3 here is CASSSQVNPEAFF. The DNA of the CDR3 is TGTGCCAGCAGTTCTCAGGTGAACCCTGAAGCTTTCTTT. The chain couples TRBV7-8 to TRBJ1-1; no reliable D call. Germline CDR1 is SGHVS and CDR2 is FQNEAQ. CDR3 size: 13 residues.

This clonotype has more than one count but fewer than ten. This chain uses TRBV28 with TRBJ2-7; 7 bases agree with TRBD2. This CDR3 has 16 residues. Germline V lookup: CDR1 MDHEN, CDR2 SYDVKM. V shed 1 base and J 6 bases; nucleotides not matched to a gene: 12. The CDR3, as DNA: TGTGCCAGCAGTTTATCACTCGGCGGGAGTCTATCCGAGCAGTACTTC. This sequence encodes CASSLSLGGSLSEQYF. Looking up the rest from reference TRBV28 and TRBJ2-7 gives the full variable domain: DVKVTQSSRYLVKRTGEKVFLECVQDMDHENMFWYRQDPGLGLRLIYFSYDVKMKEKGDIPEGYSVSREKKERFSLILESASTNQTSMYLCASSLSLGGSLSEQYFGPGTRLTVT.

This chain uses TRBV5-1 with TRBJ2-3; 10 bases agree with TRBD2. CDR3 length: 19 amino acids. Germline CDR1 is SGHRS and CDR2 is YFSETQ. After removal of 6 bases from V and 0 bases from J, the junction contained 16 bases not matched to a gene. The chain's CDR3 is CASTPRTSGIASSTDTQYF. The CDR3, as DNA: TGCGCCAGCACGCCTAGGACTAGCGGCATAGCCTCTAGCACAGATACGCAGTATTTT.

The sample holds a few counts of this clonotype. The V gene is TRBV6-1, the J gene TRBJ2-7; D possibly corresponds to TRBD2 (6 bases). CDR3 length equals 16 residues. CDR1 and CDR2 (germline): MNHNS, SASEGT. The V end was cut by 6 bases, the J end by 3 bases, with 21 bases between. CDR3 region: CASSETSWTTYYEQYF. CDR3 coding DNA: TGTGCCAGCAGCGAGACATCCTGGACTACCTACTACGAGCAGTACTTC.

J is TRBJ1-2 and V is TRBV18; 10 bases align to TRBD1. Unmatched junction bases numbered 13, after V lost 4 bases and J lost 5 bases. CDR1 and CDR2 (germline): KGHSH, LQKENI. The CDR3 loop spans 17 amino acids. Here the CDR3 reads CASSQQGQGVTLYGYTF. The CDR3 bases are TGTGCCAGCTCACAACAAGGACAGGGGGTAACGTTGTATGGCTACACCTTC.